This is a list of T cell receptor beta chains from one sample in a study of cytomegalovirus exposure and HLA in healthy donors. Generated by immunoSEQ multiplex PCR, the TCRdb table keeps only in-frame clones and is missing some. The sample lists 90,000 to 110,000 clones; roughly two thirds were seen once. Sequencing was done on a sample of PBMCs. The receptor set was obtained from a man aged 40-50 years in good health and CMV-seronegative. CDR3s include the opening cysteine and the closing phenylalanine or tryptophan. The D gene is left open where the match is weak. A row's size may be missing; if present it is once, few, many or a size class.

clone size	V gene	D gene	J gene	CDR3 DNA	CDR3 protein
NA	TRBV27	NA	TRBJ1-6	TGTGCCAGCAGCTTAACAGGGTATTCACCCCTCCACTTT	CASSLTGYSPLHF
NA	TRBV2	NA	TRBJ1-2	TGTGCCAGCAGGTCGGGGGATGGCTACACCTTC	CASRSGDGYTF
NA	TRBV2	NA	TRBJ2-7	TGTGCCAGCAGTGAAGGGCTCAACGAGCAGTACTTC	CASSEGLNEQYF
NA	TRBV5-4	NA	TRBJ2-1	TGTGCCAGCAGCTCCGCTCGGAATGAGCAGTTCTTC	CASSSARNEQFF
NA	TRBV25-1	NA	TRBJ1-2	TGTGCCAGCAGTGAATCCGGCTATGGCTACACCTTC	CASSESGYGYTF
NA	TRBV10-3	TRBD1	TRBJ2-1	TGTGCCACGTCCGGGACAGAGTCTGAGCAGTTCTTC	CATSGTESEQFF
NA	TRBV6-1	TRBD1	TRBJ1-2	TGTGCCAGCAGCTTGGACAGGGGCTATGGCTACACCTTC	CASSLDRGYGYTF
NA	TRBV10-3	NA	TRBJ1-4	TGTGCCATCAGGGGAGCAACTAATGAAAAACTGTTTTTT	CAIRGATNEKLFF
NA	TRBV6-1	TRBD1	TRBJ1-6	TGTGCCAGCAGCGCGACAGGGTGGGATTCACCCCTCCACTTT	CASSATGWDSPLHF
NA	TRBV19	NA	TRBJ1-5	TGTGCCAGTAGTATGGCGGGGTCGAATCGGCCCCAGCATTTT	CASSMAGSNRPQHF
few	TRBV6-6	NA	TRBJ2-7	TGTGCCAGCAGTTACTCGCACCGAGCCTACGAGCAGTACTTC	CASSYSHRAYEQYF
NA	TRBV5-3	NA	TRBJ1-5	TGTGCCAGAAGCTTGCTGGTCGGTGACAGCCCCCATTATCAGCCCCAGCATTTT	CARSLLVGDSPHYQPQHF
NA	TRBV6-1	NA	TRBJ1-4	TGTGCCAGCAGTGAAGGGGGGCGGTGGACTAATGAAAAACTGTTTTTT	CASSEGGRWTNEKLFF
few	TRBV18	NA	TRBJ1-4	TGTGCCAGCTCGCGACTACCGGGACAATATGAAAAACTGTTTTTT	CASSRLPGQYEKLFF